This T cell receptor (beta chain) originates from a study of blood T cell repertoires in COVID-19. TCRdb's table, derived via immunoSEQ multiplex PCR, lists solely in-frame clones and lacks some. The profile covers under 200,000 clones, with 83% appearing a single time and around 6.1% taken by the ten largest. The sequence was obtained from a woman in her forties with acute or convalescent COVID-19. Sequencing input: peripheral blood.

The CDR3 loop reads CASSQDRGGAYEQYF. The CDR3 nucleotides read TGTGCCAGCAGCCAAGATCGAGGGGGGGCCTACGAGCAGTACTTC. This chain joins TRBV4-2 and TRBJ2-7; tentative D call: TRBD2 (7 bases). Trimming shortened V by 0 bases and J by 2 bases, and 11 bases separated the two germline ends. The CDR3 sequence is 15 residues long. CDR1 and CDR2 (germline): LGHNA, YNFKEQ.